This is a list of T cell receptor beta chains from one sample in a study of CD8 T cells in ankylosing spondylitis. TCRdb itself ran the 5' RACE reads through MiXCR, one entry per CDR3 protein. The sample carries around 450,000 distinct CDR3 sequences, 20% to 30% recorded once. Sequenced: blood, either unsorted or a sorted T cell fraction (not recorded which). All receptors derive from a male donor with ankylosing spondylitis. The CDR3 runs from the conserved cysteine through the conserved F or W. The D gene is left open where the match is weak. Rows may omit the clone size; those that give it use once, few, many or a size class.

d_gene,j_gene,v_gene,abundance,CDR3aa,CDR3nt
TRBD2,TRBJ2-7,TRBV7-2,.,CASSRLAGSYEQYF,TGTGCCAGCAGCCGACTAGCGGGCTCCTACGAGCAGTACTTC
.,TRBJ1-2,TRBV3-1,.,CASSQAAGYGYTF,TGTGCCAGCAGCCAAGCCGCCGGGTATGGCTACACCTTC
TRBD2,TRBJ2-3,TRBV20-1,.,CSASRLAGSPSTDTQYF,TGCAGTGCTTCCCGACTAGCGGGGTCACCTAGCACAGATACGCAGTATTTT
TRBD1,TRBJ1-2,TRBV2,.,CASSPGTGVGGYTF,TGTGCCAGCAGCCCGGGGACAGGGGTCGGTGGCTACACCTTC
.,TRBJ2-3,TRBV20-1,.,CSASGAVSTDTQYF,TGCAGTGCTAGTGGGGCCGTCAGCACAGATACGCAGTATTTT
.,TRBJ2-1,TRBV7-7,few,CASSLTSTGNEQFF,TGTGCCAGCAGCTTAACAAGCACTGGCAATGAGCAGTTCTTC
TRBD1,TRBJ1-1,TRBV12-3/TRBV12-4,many,CASRSGGLTEAFF,TGTGCCAGCAGGTCAGGGGGCCTCACTGAAGCTTTCTTT
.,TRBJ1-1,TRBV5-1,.,CASSLSLGWAENTEAFF,TGCGCCAGCAGCTTGTCACTTGGATGGGCGGAAAACACTGAAGCTTTCTTT
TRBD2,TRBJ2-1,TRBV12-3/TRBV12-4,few,CASSPALAGSGEQFF,TGTGCCAGCAGCCCCGCACTAGCGGGATCGGGTGAGCAGTTCTTC
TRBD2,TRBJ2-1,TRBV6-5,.,CASSYPSGSGSHRSFF,TGTGCCAGCAGTTACCCGTCGGGTAGCGGGAGTCATCGGAGTTTCTTC
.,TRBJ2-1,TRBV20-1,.,CSASSSGGTYNEQFF,TGCAGTGCCTCCTCGTCAGGGGGGACGTACAATGAGCAGTTCTTC
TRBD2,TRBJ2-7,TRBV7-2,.,CASSLPPSGRLYEQYF,TGTGCCAGCAGCTTACCCCCTAGCGGGAGACTTTACGAGCAGTACTTC
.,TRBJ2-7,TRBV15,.,CATTKRAASYEQYF,TGTGCCACCACCAAGAGGGCAGCCTCCTACGAGCAGTACTTC
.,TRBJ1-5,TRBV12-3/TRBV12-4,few,CASSLSRGFNQPQHF,TGTGCCAGCAGTTTGTCCAGGGGCTTCAATCAGCCCCAGCATTTT
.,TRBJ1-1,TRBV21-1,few,CASSKATGDPNTEAFF,TGTGCCAGCAGCAAAGCAACGGGAGACCCGAACACTGAAGCTTTCTTT
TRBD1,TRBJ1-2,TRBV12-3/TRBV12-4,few,CASSFGQGDYNTF,TGTGCCAGCAGTTTTGGACAGGGGGATTACAACACCTTC
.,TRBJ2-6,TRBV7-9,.,CASSPRSASGANVLTF,TGTGCCAGCAGCCCGAGGAGTGCATCTGGGGCCAACGTCCTGACTTTC
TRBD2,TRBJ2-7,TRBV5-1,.,CASSSGLDYEQYF,TGCGCCAGCAGCTCGGGACTAGACTACGAGCAGTACTTC
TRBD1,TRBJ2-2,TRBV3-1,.,CASRPGQGRNTGELFF,TGTGCCAGCAGACCTGGACAGGGGAGGAACACCGGGGAGCTGTTTTTT
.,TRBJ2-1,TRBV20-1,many,CSARDPRSSYNEQFF,TGCAGTGCTAGAGACCCCAGGAGCTCCTACAATGAGCAGTTCTTC
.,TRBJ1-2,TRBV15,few,CATSRDKATNYGYTF,TGTGCCACCAGCAGAGATAAGGCTACTAACTATGGCTACACCTTC
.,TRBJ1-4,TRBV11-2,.,CASSLRWADGATNEKLFF,TGTGCCAGCAGCTTAAGGTGGGCGGACGGGGCAACTAATGAAAAACTGTTTTTT
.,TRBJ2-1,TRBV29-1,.,CSVVWANEQFF,TGCAGCGTTGTATGGGCCAATGAGCAGTTCTTC
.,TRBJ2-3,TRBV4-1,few,CASTPVPGLTDTQYF,TGCGCCAGCACCCCAGTGCCGGGGCTCACAGATACGCAGTATTTT
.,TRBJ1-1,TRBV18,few,CASSLSGPNTEAFF,TGTGCCAGCTCACTGTCGGGACCGAACACTGAAGCTTTCTTT
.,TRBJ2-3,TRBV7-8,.,CASSLVGGSGGDTQYF,TGTGCCAGCAGCTTAGTTGGCGGGAGTGGGGGCGATACGCAGTATTTT
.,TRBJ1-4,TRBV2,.,CASSRGTANEKLFF,TGTGCCAGCAGTCGGGGGACGGCTAATGAAAAACTGTTTTTT
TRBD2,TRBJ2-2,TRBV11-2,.,CASSYRPAGVGANTGELFF,TGTGCCAGCAGCTATCGGCCAGCGGGAGTGGGGGCGAACACCGGGGAGCTGTTTTTT
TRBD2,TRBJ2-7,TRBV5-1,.,CASSLGVLAGGPVYEQYF,TGCGCCAGCAGCTTGGGGGTCTTGGCGGGAGGGCCTGTCTACGAGCAGTACTTC
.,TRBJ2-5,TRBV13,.,CASSKDYQETQYF,TGTGCCAGCAGCAAGGACTATCAAGAGACCCAGTACTTC
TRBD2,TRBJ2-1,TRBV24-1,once,CATSDSGLAGVDEQFF,TGTGCCACCAGTGACTCGGGACTAGCGGGAGTCGATGAGCAGTTCTTC
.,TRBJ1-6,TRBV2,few,CASGHRLGSPLHF,TGTGCCAGCGGACACCGCCTCGGGTCACCCCTCCACTTT
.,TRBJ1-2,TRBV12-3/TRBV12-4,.,CASSFRTERQGYTF,TGTGCCAGCAGCTTCCGGACTGAACGGCAGGGCTACACCTTC
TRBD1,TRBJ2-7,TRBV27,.,CASSAPGTALYEQYF,TGTGCCAGCAGTGCTCCCGGGACAGCATTATACGAGCAGTACTTC
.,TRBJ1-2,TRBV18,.,CASSPPQVDYGYTF,TGTGCCAGCTCACCACCCCAGGTGGACTATGGCTACACCTTC
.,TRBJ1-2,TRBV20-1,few,CSASYMPGHRPYGYTF,TGCAGTGCTAGCTATATGCCGGGACATAGGCCCTATGGCTACACCTTC
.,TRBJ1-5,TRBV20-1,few,CSAGGDGNQPQHF,TGCAGTGCAGGGGGGGATGGCAATCAGCCCCAGCATTTT
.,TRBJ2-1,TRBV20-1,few,CSARTLAPYNNEQFF,TGCAGTGCTAGGACCTTAGCCCCCTACAACAATGAGCAGTTCTTC